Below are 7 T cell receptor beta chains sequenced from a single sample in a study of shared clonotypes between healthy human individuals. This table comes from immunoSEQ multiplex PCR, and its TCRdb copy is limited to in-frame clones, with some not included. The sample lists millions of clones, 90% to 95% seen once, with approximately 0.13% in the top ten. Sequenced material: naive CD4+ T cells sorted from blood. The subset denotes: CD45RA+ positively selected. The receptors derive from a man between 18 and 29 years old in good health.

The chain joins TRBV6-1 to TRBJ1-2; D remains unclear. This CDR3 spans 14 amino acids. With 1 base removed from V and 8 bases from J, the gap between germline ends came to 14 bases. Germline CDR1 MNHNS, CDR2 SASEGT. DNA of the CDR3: TGTGCCAGCAGTGAAGGGTGGACCCTAGGGGGCTACACCTTC. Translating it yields CASSEGWTLGGYTF.

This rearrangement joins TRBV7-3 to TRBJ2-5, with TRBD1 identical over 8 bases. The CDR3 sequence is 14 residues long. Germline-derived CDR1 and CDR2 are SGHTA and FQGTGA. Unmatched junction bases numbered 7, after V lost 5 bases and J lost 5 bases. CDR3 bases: TGTGCCAGCAGCCCAAGACGGACAGGGGAGACCCAGTACTTC. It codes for CASSPRRTGETQYF.

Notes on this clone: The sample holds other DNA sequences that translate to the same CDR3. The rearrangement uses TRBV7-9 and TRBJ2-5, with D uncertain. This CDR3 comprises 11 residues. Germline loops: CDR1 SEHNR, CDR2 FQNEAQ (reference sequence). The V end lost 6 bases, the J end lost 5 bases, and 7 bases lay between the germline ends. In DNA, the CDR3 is TGTGCCAGCAGTCTTACGGAGACCCAGTACTTC. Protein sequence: CASSLTETQYF.

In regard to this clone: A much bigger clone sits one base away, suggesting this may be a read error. CDR3: CARSVQGTYEQYF. CDR3 DNA sequence: TGTGCCCGGAGTGTGCAAGGAACCTACGAGCAGTACTTC. The chain joins TRBV30 to TRBJ2-7; no reliable D call. The CDR3 consists of 13 residues. Germline values: CDR1 GTSNPN, CDR2 SVGIG (reference sequence).

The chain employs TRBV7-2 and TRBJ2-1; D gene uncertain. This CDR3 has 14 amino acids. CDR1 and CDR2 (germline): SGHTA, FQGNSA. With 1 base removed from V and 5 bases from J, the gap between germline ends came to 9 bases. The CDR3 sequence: CASSLGLADNEQFF. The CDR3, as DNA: TGTGCCAGCAGCTTAGGTCTTGCCGACAATGAGCAGTTCTTC.

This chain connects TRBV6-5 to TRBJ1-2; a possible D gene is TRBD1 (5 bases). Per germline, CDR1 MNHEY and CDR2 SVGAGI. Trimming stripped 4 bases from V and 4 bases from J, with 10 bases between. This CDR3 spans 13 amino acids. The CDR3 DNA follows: TGTGCCAGCAGTTCAGGGTTCGGCTATGGCTACACCTTC. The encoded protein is CASSSGFGYGYTF.

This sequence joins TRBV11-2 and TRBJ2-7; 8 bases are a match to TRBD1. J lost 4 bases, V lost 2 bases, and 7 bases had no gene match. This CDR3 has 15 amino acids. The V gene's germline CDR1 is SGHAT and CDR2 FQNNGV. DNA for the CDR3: TGTGCCAGCAGCTTACACGGGACAGGAATATACGAGCAGTACTTC. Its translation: CASSLHGTGIYEQYF.